Listed here is a single T cell receptor beta chain. One junction end does not reproduce the germline sequence, and a read error may be involved. A 10 ml volume of fresh peripheral blood provided the PBMCs. The data belong to a study of Graves' ophthalmopathy and Graves' hyperthyroidism. Study-wide context: Pretreatment peripheral blood was obtained at initial diagnosis.

The sequenced template was RNA, covering the TCR beta CDR3 region. HTBI-primed first-round RT-PCR preceded second-round multiplex PCR. Each CDR3 protein is one row after TCRdb ran MiXCR on the multiplex PCR reads. The sample carries 35,000 to 45,000 distinct CDR3 sequences, approximately 53% recorded once. The CDR3 consists of 12 residues. Per the germline V gene, CDR1 is SGHRS and CDR2 is YFSETQ. Sequencing was done on a sample of peripheral blood. The J gene is TRBJ1-1, the V gene TRBV5-1; D unresolved. The source of this sequence is an adult woman with stable Graves' hyperthyroidism. CDR3 nucleotides: TGCGCCAGCAACTTGGAGGGCTCTGAAGCTTTCTTT. Its translation is CASNLEGSEAFF.